A single T cell receptor (beta chain) is shown here with its context. Its binding antigen is unknown. Base qualities were left out, and no much larger clone turns up one base away. This record belongs to a study of blood T cell repertoires in COVID-19 (dated by TCRdb to 2020 to 2021). Concerning the study at large: The collaborator samples originated in the United States, Italy and Spain and spanned the acute and convalescent phases of COVID-19. The material from the prospective study consisted of cDNA or gDNA derived from T cells, B-cell-depleted T cells, or PBMCs. The dataset comprised deeply sampled blood TCRbeta repertoires from subjects exposed to, actively infected with, or recovered from COVID-19. A freely available public database, intended as a resource for researchers studying the immune response to SARS-CoV-2, is where the repertoires were released. The samples were drawn from two sources: the first 160 participants of the ongoing ImmuneRACE study, and over 1,000 subjects contributed by 6 global collaborators. Nearly every sample came with metadata listing a de-identified subject ID, COVID-19 status, age in years and sex. Where available, HLA class I and class II types were obtained from metadata supplied by the sample provider rather than from assay-based typing.

The immunoSEQ Assay, a bias-controlled multiplex PCR, was used to amplify TCRbeta CDR3 regions from genomic DNA. As for how the authors treated the data: The number of nucleated cells in each sample was estimated from the amplification of reference gene primers within the assay. To quantify the absolute abundance of each unique TCRbeta CDR3 rearrangement, sequence reads were collapsed and filtered. For each sample, productive Simpson clonality was calculated as the square root of Simpson's diversity index across productive rearrangements. Drawn from immuneACCESS, this table holds only the in-frame rearrangements with V and J called that TCRdb kept. Clones are partly lost; checked studies trace under half to an unresolved V gene and leave the rest unexplained. From that table come the V and J calls and clone size; the DNA was used to work out D and trimming. Counted in this sample were around 140,000 clones; 81% of them appeared once. The top ten clones comprise over 8% of the sample.

The CDR3 measures 14 amino acids from cysteine to phenylalanine. Just CDR3 DNA is preserved here, 42 bases in frame from base 1. The germline V gene gives CDR1 as SGHTA and CDR2 as FQGNSA. V is shortened by 5 bases, J by 9 bases, and the region joining them spans 17 bases. Whole blood was collected in K2EDTA tubes by collaborating institutions according to the institutions' own protocols. For TCRbeta analysis, collaborators shipped samples in one of three forms: frozen whole blood, isolated PBMCs, or DNA extracted from either of those sample types. The study at large found these results: Clinical and demographic metadata were provided uncurated, with the amount varying by source and participant.

Sample: peripheral blood. The receptor was derived from a human donor in a cohort sampled during active COVID-19. The V and J segments used are TRBV7-2 and TRBJ2-1; the D gene is perhaps TRBD2, on 6 matching bases. The bases read TGTGCCAGCAGCCCGTTCGGGGGATGGGGTGAGCAGTTCTTC. Translated, it reads CASSPFGGWGEQFF.